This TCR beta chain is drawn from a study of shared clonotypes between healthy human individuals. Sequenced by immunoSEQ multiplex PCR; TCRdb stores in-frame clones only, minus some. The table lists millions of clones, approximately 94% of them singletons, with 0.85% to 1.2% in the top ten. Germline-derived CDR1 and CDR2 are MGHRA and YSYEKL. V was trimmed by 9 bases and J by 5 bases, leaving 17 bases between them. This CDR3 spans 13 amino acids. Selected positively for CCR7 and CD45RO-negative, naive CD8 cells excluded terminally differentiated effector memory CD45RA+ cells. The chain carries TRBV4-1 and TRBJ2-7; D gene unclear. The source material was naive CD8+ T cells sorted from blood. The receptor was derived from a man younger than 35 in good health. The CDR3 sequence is CASQPPGGNEQYF. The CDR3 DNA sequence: TGCGCCAGTCAGCCGCCTGGTGGCAACGAGCAGTACTTC.